The 6 T cell receptor beta chains below all came from one sample that was sequenced in a study of post-analysis software for immune sequencing data. Study results and caveats: A handful of TRBV segments, including TRBV5-6, TRBV5-1 and TRBV20-1, were more frequent in patients than controls.

Their antigen targets remain unknown. The TCR beta cDNA libraries carried unique molecular identifiers. TCRdb fed the PCR reads into MiXCR, producing one record per CDR3 protein. The table lists roughly 650,000 distinct CDR3 sequences, 59% of them singletons, with approximately 10% in the top ten. Material: blood. The receptors were gathered from a girl aged 2 to 10 with multiple sclerosis.

This clonotype was found once. The V call is TRBV4-2, the J call TRBJ2-5; unclear D gene. Germline V gene sequence: CDR1 LGHNA, CDR2 YNFKEQ. This CDR3 has 13 amino acids. The germline V and J ends were trimmed by 0 bases and 3 bases, with 5 bases remaining between them. In DNA form, the CDR3 reads TGTGCCAGCAGCCAAGATCTGAAAGAGACCCAGTACTTC. Its protein is CASSQDLKETQYF.

The rearrangement joins TRBV28 to TRBJ2-1; D may be TRBD2 (6 bases). Trimming stripped 5 bases from V and 8 bases from J, with 28 bases between. Germline V lookup: CDR1 MDHEN, CDR2 SYDVKM. There are 18 residues in the CDR3. The DNA of the CDR3 is TGTGCCAGCAGTGTGGACGGTATAGCGGTCCTAACCCCGGATGAGCAGTTCTTC. This codes for CASSVDGIAVLTPDEQFF. Supplemented by reference TRBV28 and TRBJ2-1, the full variable domain reads DVKVTQSSRYLVKRTGEKVFLECVQDMDHENMFWYRQDPGLGLRLIYFSYDVKMKEKGDIPEGYSVSREKKERFSLILESASTNQTSMYLCASSVDGIAVLTPDEQFFGPGTRLTVL.

This chain connects TRBV29-1 to TRBJ2-5; D is uncertain. Deletions cut 6 bases from V and 1 base from J, with 12 bases between. This CDR3 region has 13 residues. The germline gives CDR1 SQVTM, CDR2 ANQGSEA. The CDR3 here is CSVRLRLQETQYF. In DNA, the CDR3 is TGCAGCGTGAGACTGCGACTCCAAGAGACCCAGTACTTC.

The genes are TRBV5-1 and TRBJ2-5, with TRBD2 identical over 8 bases. CDR3 length: 15 residues. From germline, CDR1 is SGHRS and CDR2 YFSETQ. J gave up 2 bases and V 1 base, and 4 bases lay outside the gene matches. CDR3: CASSLNAGGQETQYF. The CDR3 DNA is TGCGCCAGCAGCTTGAATGCGGGAGGACAAGAGACCCAGTACTTC.

In this sample, this clonotype turned up a few times. The chain joins TRBV20-1 to TRBJ1-6, with 7 bases lining up with TRBD1. Per germline, CDR1 DFQATT and CDR2 SNEGSKA (reference sequence). CDR3 length equals 15 residues. V shed 0 bases, J shed 13 bases, and the junction held 12 bases outside the gene matches. This CDR3 reads CSAREGGQVGSPLHF. CDR3 in DNA: TGCAGTGCTAGAGAAGGGGGCCAGGTTGGTTCGCCCCTCCACTTT.

The rearrangement joins TRBV20-1 to TRBJ2-1; TRBD2 is a possible D gene (5 bases). The CDR3 spans 14 residues. Trimming shortened V by 3 bases and J by 3 bases, and 12 bases separated the two germline ends. Per germline, CDR1 DFQATT and CDR2 SNEGSKA (reference sequence). The chain's CDR3 is CSASSAGHYNEQFF. In DNA, the CDR3 is TGCAGTGCTAGTTCGGCGGGCCACTACAATGAGCAGTTCTTC.